Shown below are 21 T cell receptor beta chains from a single sample sequenced in a study of blood T cell repertoires in COVID-19. Sequenced by immunoSEQ multiplex PCR; TCRdb stores in-frame clones only, minus some. The repertoire consists of around 250,000 clones, with around 86% occurring once and the leading ten covering more than 6.5%. Sequencing was carried out using peripheral blood. The receptor set was obtained from a woman aged 70-85 years with active or convalescent COVID-19.

The V and J genes are TRBV19 and TRBJ1-5, with 9 bases lining up with TRBD1. J was trimmed by 5 bases and V by 2 bases; bases with no gene match: 4. The CDR3 length is 15 residues. Germline V lookup: CDR1 LNHDA, CDR2 SQIVND (reference sequence). The CDR3 loop is CASSIPGTGYQPQHF. As DNA, the CDR3 is TGTGCCAGTAGTATACCCGGGACAGGGTATCAGCCCCAGCATTTT.

The chain is built from TRBV19 and TRBJ2-5; D remains unclear. Germline loops: CDR1 LNHDA, CDR2 SQIVND (reference sequence). Trimming took 3 bases from V and 3 from J, leaving 5 bases between them. The CDR3 covers 12 residues. The CDR3 nucleotides read TGTGCCAGTAGTATGCAGAAAGAGACCCAGTACTTC. Encoded protein: CASSMQKETQYF.

Points on this clone: A read error may produce the germline difference seen at one junction end. This chain connects TRBV2 to TRBJ2-1; perhaps TRBD2 as D (5 bases). The CDR3 contains 13 residues. CDR1 SNHLY and CDR2 FYNNEI come from the germline V gene. The DNA of the CDR3 is TGTGCCAGCAGTGAAGCTACAAAGCTAGCCACGCTCTTC. Translating gives CASSEATKLATLF.

This clone showed up just once. The chain has TRBV7-8 and TRBJ1-2, with D perhaps matching TRBD1 (6 bases). The CDR3 runs 13 residues. V dropped 5 bases and J dropped 8 bases, with 15 bases sitting between them. Germline V gene sequence: CDR1 SGHVS, CDR2 FQNEAQ. CDR3 coding DNA: TGTGCCAGCAGCCCTGGGGGCGACTGGGGCTACACCTTC. This sequence encodes CASSPGGDWGYTF.

This clone was found once. The genes are TRBV11-2 and TRBJ1-2, with D uncertain. The CDR3 has 13 residues. CDR1 and CDR2 (germline): SGHAT, FQNNGV. V lost 5 bases, J lost 4 bases, and 11 bases lay in between. The CDR3 nucleotides are TGTGCCAGCAGCAAAGAAAACAGCTATGGCTACACCTTC. Residues: CASSKENSYGYTF.

This chain connects TRBV20-1 to TRBJ1-2; D might be TRBD1 (6 bases). Germline CDR1 and CDR2: DFQATT and SNEGSKA (reference sequence). This CDR3 is built from 14 residues. V dropped 3 bases and J dropped 1 base, with 12 bases sitting between them. The CDR3 DNA follows: TGCAGTGCTAGTACAGGGAGAGTTAACTATGGCTACACCTTC. Translated, it gives CSASTGRVNYGYTF.

V gene TRBV7-9 combines with J gene TRBJ2-7, with TRBD2 as a possible D gene (6 bases). Between the trimmed V and J ends, which lost 0 bases and 5 bases, there was a span of 11 bases. The germline CDR1 and CDR2 sequences are SEHNR and FQNEAQ (reference sequence). This CDR3 comprises 14 residues. CDR3: CASSLATGEHEQYF. In DNA, the CDR3 is TGTGCCAGCAGCTTAGCGACGGGGGAACACGAGCAGTACTTC.

V usage is TRBV4-3 and J usage is TRBJ2-2; 9 positions match TRBD2. Germline values: CDR1 LGHNA, CDR2 YSLEER. The CDR3 spans 18 residues. With V trimmed by 0 bases and J by 7 bases, 12 bases remained unmatched. CDR3 bases: TGCGCCAGCAGCCAAGATTGGTTGGCGGGGGGGCAGTACGGGGAGCTGTTTTTT. Residues: CASSQDWLAGGQYGELFF.

The V gene is TRBV6-4, the J gene TRBJ2-6; D ambiguous. The V end was cut by 6 bases, the J end by 0 bases, with 9 bases between. The CDR3 contains 15 residues. Germline lookup yields CDR1 MRHNA and CDR2 SNTAGT. The CDR3 DNA reads TGTGCCAGCAGCAAACAGTACTCTGGGGCCAACGTCCTGACTTTC. Its protein is CASSKQYSGANVLTF.

Only one count was recorded for this clone. The rearrangement joins TRBV9 to TRBJ2-3, with 11 bases fitting TRBD2. The CDR3 covers 21 residues. Germline lookup yields CDR1 SGDLS and CDR2 YYNGEE. The V and J ends lost 3 bases and 0 bases, in that order; junction bases with no gene match: 18. In DNA, the CDR3 is TGTGCCAGCAGCGGCGGCCCCCTGGGACTAGCGGATATTGCTAGCACAGATACGCAGTATTTT. Residues: CASSGGPLGLADIASTDTQYF.

This clone was observed once. This sequence joins TRBV24-1 and TRBJ2-1, with TRBD1 matching over 12 bases. The CDR3 is 16 amino acids. The V gene end was trimmed by 1 base and the J gene end by 5 bases; junction bases not matched to a gene: 2. Germline values: CDR1 KGHDR, CDR2 SFDVKD. The chain's CDR3 is CATSDLRDRGHNEQFF. The DNA for the CDR3 is TGTGCCACCAGTGATTTAAGGGACAGGGGGCACAATGAGCAGTTCTTC.

Note on this clone: Other DNA sequences from this sample encode an identical CDR3 as well. The V gene is TRBV7-2, the J gene TRBJ2-3; D is uncertain. The germline gives CDR1 SGHTA, CDR2 FQGNSA. This CDR3 comprises 14 residues. Between the trimmed V and J ends, which lost 1 base and 3 bases, there was a span of 8 bases. CDR3 sequence (DNA): TGTGCCAGCAGCTTAGATCAGGCGACAGATACGCAGTATTTT. This translates into CASSLDQATDTQYF.

The chain recombines TRBV3-1 (or the pseudogene TRBV3-2) with TRBJ2-7; 7 bases map to TRBD2. The V segment lost 4 bases and the J segment 6 bases; nucleotides outside the gene matches: 6. The CDR3 is 13 residues long. Germline-derived CDR1 and CDR2 are LGHDT and YNNKEL (reference sequence). The CDR3 nucleotides are TGTGCCAGCAGCCGGGGGAGGGGCGCCGAGCAGTACTTC. Amino acids: CASSRGRGAEQYF.

This chain joins TRBV12-3 or TRBV12-4 and TRBJ1-1; 8 bases align to TRBD1. V trimming: 8 bases; J trimming: 2 bases; junction bases outside the gene matches: 4. The CDR3 spans 13 residues. This chain's CDR3 is CASDDRGNTEAFF. CDR3 in DNA: TGTGCCAGCGACGACAGGGGAAACACTGAAGCTTTCTTT.

This chain uses TRBV7-2 with TRBJ2-7; D is undetermined. The germline CDR1 and CDR2 sequences are SGHTA and FQGNSA. CDR3 length equals 14 residues. V lost 2 bases and J lost 3, with 11 bases in between. The CDR3 here is CASSLSYTDYEQYF. CDR3 nucleotides: TGTGCCAGCAGCTTATCTTATACTGACTACGAGCAGTACTTC.

In DNA, the CDR3 is TGTGCCAGCAGCTTCGGGGAGGAAGGCTACACCTTC. This translates into CASSFGEEGYTF. This chain connects TRBV7-2 to TRBJ1-2, with D unclear. The CDR3 runs to 12 residues. The germline V gene has CDR1 SGHTA and CDR2 FQGNSA. The germline V and J ends were trimmed by 3 bases and 8 bases, with 10 bases remaining between them. Full variable domain (outside the CDR3, taken from reference TRBV7-2 and TRBJ1-2): GAGVSQSPSNKVTEKGKDVELRCDPISGHTALYWYRQSLGQGLEFLIYFQGNSAPDKSGLPSDRFSAERTGGSVSTLTIQRTQQEDSAVYLCASSFGEEGYTFGSGTRLTVV.

In this sample, this clone turned up a few times. V gene TRBV25-1 combines with J gene TRBJ1-2, with 8 positions matching TRBD1. Per the germline V gene, CDR1 is MGHDK and CDR2 is SYGVNS. There are 12 residues in the CDR3. J gave up 4 bases and V 7 bases, and 2 bases lay outside the gene matches. CDR3 in amino acids: CASKTGGYGYTF. In DNA form, the CDR3 reads TGTGCCAGCAAAACAGGGGGCTATGGCTACACCTTC.

The V and J genes are TRBV18 and TRBJ1-1, with a weak D call TRBD1 (6 bases). Per germline, CDR1 KGHSH and CDR2 LQKENI. The CDR3 has 13 residues. Trimming cost V 6 bases and J 4 bases, with 12 bases left between them. The CDR3 loop reads CASSNRESTEAFF. DNA of the CDR3: TGTGCCAGCTCTAACAGGGAGAGCACTGAAGCTTTCTTT.

V and J are TRBV5-6 and TRBJ2-5; 9 nucleotides match TRBD1. The germline V gene encodes CDR1 SGHDT and CDR2 YYEEEE. The CDR3 has 13 amino acids. J lost 3 bases, V lost 3 bases, and 0 bases had no gene match. The CDR3 DNA reads as TGTGCCAGCAGCTGGACAGGGGAAGAGACCCAGTACTTC. It specifies CASSWTGEETQYF.

The chain joins TRBV12-3 or TRBV12-4 to TRBJ2-1; 7 nucleotides agree with TRBD1. This CDR3 comprises 13 residues. V lost 6 bases to trimming and J lost 9 bases; unmatched junction nucleotides: 8. The CDR3 nucleotides are TGTGCCAGCAGCCCTACAGGGGATCGTGAGCAGTTCTTC. This translates into CASSPTGDREQFF.

This chain uses TRBV19 with TRBJ1-2; possibly TRBD1 for D (5 bases). From germline, CDR1 is LNHDA and CDR2 SQIVND (reference sequence). Trimming shortened V by 6 bases and J by 4 bases, and 15 bases separated the two germline ends. The CDR3 has 14 amino acids. The CDR3 reads CASRSGGTGYGYTF. The CDR3 DNA follows: TGTGCCAGTAGATCCGGGGGGACTGGCTATGGCTACACCTTC.